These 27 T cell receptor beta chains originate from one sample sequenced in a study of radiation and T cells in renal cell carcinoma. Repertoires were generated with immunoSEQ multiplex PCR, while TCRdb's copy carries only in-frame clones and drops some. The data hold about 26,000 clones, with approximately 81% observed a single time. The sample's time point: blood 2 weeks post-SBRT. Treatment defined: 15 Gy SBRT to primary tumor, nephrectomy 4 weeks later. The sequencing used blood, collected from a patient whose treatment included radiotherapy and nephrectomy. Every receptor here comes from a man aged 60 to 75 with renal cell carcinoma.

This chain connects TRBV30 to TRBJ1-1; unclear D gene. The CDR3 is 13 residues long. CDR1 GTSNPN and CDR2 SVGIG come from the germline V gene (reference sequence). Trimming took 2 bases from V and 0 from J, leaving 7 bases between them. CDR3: CAWSPQLNTEAFF. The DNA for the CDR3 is TGTGCCTGGAGTCCACAGCTGAACACTGAAGCTTTCTTT.

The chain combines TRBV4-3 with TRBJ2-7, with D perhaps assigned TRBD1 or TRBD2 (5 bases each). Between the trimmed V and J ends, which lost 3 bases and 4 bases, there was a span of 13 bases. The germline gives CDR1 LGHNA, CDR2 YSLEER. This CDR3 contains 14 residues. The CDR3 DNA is TGCGCCAGCAGCCACTGGGACGGAGGTTACGAGCAGTACTTC. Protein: CASSHWDGGYEQYF.

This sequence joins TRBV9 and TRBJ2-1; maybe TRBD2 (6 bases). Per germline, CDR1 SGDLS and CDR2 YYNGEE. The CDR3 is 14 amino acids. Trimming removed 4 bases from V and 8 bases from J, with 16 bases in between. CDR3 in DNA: TGTGCCAGCAGCTCCCCCGGGGGATCCGATGAGCAGTTCTTC. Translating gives CASSSPGGSDEQFF.

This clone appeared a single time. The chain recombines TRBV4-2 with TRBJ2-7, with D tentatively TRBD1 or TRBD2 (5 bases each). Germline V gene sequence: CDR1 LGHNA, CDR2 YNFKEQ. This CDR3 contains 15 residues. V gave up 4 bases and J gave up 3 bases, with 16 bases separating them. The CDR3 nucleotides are TGTGCCAGCAGCCCAGAGGGACCTCGGGGCTACGAGCAGTACTTC. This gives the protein CASSPEGPRGYEQYF.

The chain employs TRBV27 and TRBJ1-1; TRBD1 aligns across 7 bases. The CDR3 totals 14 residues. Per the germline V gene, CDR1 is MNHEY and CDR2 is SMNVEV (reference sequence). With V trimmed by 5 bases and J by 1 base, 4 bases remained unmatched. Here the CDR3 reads CASSRDSPNTEAFF. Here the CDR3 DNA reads TGTGCCAGCAGTCGGGACAGCCCGAACACTGAAGCTTTCTTT.

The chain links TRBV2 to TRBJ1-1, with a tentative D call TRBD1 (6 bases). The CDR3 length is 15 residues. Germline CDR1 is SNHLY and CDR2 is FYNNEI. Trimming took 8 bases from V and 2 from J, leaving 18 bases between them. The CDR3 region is CASSRAGQSNTEAFF. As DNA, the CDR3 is TGTGCCAGCTCCCGAGCCGGACAGTCCAACACTGAAGCTTTCTTT.

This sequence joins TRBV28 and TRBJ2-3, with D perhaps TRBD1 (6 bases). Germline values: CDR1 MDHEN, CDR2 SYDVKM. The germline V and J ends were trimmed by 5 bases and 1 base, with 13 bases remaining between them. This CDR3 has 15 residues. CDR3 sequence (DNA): TGTGCCAGCAGTAAGACAGGACCTGGCACAGATACGCAGTATTTT. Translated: CASSKTGPGTDTQYF.

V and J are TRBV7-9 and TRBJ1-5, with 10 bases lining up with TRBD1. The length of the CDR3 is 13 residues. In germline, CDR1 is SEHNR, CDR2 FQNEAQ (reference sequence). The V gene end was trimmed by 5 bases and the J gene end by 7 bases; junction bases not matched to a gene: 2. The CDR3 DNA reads TGTGCCAGCAGCCGGGACAGGGGACAGCCCCAGCATTTT. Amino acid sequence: CASSRDRGQPQHF.

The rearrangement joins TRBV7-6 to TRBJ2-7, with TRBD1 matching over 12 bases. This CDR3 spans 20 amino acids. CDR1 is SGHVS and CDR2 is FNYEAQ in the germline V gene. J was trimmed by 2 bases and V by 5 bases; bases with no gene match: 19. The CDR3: CASSRDRGLAGETSTYEQYF. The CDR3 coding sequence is TGTGCCAGCAGCCGGGACAGGGGGCTTGCGGGAGAGACATCTACCTACGAGCAGTACTTC.

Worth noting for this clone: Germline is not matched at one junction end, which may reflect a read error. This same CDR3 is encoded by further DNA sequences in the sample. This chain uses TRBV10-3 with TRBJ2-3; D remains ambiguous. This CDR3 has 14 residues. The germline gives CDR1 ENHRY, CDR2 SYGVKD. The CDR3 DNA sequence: TGTGCCATCAGTGGTCCTTTTAGCACGGATACGCAGTATTTT. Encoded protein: CAISGPFSTDTQYF.

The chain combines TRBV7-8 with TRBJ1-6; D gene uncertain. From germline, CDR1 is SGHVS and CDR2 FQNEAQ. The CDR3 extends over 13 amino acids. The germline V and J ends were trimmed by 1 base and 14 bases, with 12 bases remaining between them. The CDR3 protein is CASSLDSGAALHF. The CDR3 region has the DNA TGTGCCAGCAGCTTAGATTCGGGTGCAGCCCTCCACTTT.

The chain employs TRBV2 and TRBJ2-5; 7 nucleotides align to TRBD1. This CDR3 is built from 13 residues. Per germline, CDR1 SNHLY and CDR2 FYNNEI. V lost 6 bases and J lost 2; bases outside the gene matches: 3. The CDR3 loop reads CASSRGQQETQYF. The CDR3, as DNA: TGTGCCAGCAGCAGGGGACAGCAAGAGACCCAGTACTTC.

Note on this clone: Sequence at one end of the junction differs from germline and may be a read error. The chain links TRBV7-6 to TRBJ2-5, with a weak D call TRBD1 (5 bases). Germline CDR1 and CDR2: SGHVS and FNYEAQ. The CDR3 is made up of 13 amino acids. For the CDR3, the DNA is TGTGCTAGCAGCTTAGTGCAGGGAGAGACCCAGTACTTC. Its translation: CASSLVQGETQYF.

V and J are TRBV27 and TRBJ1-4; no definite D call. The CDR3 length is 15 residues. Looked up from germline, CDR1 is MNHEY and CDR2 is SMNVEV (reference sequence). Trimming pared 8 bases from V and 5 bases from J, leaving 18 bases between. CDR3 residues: CASCRWAGENEKLFF. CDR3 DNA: TGTGCCAGCTGTCGGTGGGCCGGGGAAAATGAAAAACTGTTTTTT.

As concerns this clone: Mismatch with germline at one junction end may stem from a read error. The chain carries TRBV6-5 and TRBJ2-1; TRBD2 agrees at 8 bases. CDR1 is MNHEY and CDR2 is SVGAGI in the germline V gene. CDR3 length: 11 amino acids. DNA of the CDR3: TGTGCCAGCGGGCAGGGAGCGGGGGTACTCTTC. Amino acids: CASGQGAGVLF.

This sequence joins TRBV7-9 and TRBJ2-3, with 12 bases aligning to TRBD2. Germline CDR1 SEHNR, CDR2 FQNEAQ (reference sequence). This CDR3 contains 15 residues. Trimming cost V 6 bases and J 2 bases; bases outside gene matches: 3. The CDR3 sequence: CASSSSGRATDTQYF. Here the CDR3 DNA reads TGTGCCAGCAGTTCTAGCGGGAGGGCCACAGATACGCAGTATTTT.

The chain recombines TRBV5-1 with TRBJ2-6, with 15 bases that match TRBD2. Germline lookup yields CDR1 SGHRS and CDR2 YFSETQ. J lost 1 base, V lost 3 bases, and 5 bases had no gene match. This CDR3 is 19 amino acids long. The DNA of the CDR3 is TGCGCCAGCAGCTCTGGACTAGCGGGAGGGCCGTCTGGGGCCAACGTCCTGACTTTC. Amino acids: CASSSGLAGGPSGANVLTF. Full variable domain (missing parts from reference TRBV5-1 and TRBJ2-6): KAGVTQTPRYLIKTRGQQVTLSCSPISGHRSVSWYQQTPGQGLQFLFEYFSETQRNKGNFPGRFSGRQFSNSRSEMNVSTLELGDSALYLCASSSGLAGGPSGANVLTFGAGSRLTVL.

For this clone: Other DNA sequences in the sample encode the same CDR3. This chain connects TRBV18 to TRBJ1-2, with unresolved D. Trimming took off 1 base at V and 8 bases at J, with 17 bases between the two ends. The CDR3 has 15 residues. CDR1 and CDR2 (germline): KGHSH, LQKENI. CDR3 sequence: CASSPQRSGPSGYTF. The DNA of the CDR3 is TGTGCCAGCTCACCACAGAGATCCGGGCCCTCCGGCTACACCTTC.

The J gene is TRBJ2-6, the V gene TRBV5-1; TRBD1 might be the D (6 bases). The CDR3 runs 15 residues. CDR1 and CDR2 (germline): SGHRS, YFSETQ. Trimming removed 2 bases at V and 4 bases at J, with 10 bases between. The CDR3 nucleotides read TGCGCCAGCAGCTTCCTACAGGGAGGGGCCAACGTCCTGACTTTC. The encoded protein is CASSFLQGGANVLTF.

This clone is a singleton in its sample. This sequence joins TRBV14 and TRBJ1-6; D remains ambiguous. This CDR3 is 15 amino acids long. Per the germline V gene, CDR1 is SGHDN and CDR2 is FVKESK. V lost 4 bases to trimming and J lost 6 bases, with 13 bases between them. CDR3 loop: CASSRAGLGNSPLHF. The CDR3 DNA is TGTGCCAGCAGCCGTGCGGGTTTGGGTAATTCACCCCTCCACTTT.

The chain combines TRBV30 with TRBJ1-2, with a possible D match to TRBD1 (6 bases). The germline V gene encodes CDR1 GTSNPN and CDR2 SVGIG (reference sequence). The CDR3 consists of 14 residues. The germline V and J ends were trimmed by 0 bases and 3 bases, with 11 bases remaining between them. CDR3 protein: CAWSVPNRDYGYTF. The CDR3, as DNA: TGTGCCTGGAGTGTACCGAACAGGGACTATGGCTACACCTTC. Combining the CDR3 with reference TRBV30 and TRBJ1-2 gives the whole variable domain SQTIHQWPATLVQPVGSPLSLECTVEGTSNPNLYWYRQAAGRGLQLLFYSVGIGQISSEVPQNLSASRPQDRQFILSSKKLLLSDSGFYLCAWSVPNRDYGYTFGSGTRLTVV.

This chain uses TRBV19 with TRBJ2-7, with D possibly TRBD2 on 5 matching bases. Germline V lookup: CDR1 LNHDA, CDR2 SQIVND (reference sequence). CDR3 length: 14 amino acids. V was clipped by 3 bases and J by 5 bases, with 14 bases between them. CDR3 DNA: TGTGCCAGTAGTATGACTGGGGTGAGGGACGAGCAGTACTTC. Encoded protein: CASSMTGVRDEQYF.

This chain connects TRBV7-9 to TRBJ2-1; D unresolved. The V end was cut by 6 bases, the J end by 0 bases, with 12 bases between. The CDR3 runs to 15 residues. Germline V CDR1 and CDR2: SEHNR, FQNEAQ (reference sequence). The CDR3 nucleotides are TGTGCCAGCAGGTGGAGTTTAAGCTCCTACAATGAGCAGTTCTTC. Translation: CASRWSLSSYNEQFF.

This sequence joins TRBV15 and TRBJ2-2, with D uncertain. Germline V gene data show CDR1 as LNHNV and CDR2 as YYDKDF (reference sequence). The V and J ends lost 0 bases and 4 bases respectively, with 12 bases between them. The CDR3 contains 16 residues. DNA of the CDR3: TGTGCCACCAGCAGAGATAATAGCCTGAGCACCGGGGAGCTGTTTTTT. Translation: CATSRDNSLSTGELFF.

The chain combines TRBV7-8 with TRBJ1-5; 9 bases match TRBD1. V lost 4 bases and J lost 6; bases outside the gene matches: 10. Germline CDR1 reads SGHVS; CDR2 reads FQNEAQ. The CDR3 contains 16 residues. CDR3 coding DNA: TGTGCCAGCAGCTCCAGGGGACAGGGACGGGGTCAGCCCCAGCATTTT. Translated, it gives CASSSRGQGRGQPQHF. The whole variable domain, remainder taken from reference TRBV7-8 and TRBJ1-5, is GAGVSQSPRYKVAKRGQDVALRCDPISGHVSLFWYQQALGQGPEFLTYFQNEAQLDKSGLPSDRFFAERPEGSVSTLKIQRTQQEDSAVYLCASSSRGQGRGQPQHFGDGTRLSIL.

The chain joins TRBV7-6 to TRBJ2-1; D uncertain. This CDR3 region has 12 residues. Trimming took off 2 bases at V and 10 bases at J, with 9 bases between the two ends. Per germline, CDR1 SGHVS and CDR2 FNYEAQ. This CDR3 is CASSLLRAEQFF. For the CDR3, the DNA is TGTGCCAGCAGCTTATTAAGGGCCGAGCAGTTCTTC.

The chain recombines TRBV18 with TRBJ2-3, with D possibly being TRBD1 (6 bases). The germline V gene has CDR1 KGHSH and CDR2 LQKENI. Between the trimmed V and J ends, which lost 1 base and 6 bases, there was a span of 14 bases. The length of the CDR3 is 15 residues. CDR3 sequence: CASSPLDSVVDTQYF. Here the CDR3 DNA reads TGTGCCAGCTCACCACTGGACAGCGTAGTGGATACGCAGTATTTT.